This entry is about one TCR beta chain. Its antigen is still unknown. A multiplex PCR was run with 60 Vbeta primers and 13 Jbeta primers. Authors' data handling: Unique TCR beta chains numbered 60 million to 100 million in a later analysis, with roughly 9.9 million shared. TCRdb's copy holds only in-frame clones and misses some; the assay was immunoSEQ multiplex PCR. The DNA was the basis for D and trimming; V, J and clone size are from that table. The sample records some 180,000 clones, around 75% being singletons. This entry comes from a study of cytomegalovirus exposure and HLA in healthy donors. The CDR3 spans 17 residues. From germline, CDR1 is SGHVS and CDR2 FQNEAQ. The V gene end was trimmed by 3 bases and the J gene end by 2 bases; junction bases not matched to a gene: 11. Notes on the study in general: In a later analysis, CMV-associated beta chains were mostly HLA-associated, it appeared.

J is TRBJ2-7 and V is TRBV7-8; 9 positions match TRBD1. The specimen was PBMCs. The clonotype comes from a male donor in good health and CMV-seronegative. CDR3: CASSFMLPGQGTYEQYF. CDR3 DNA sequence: TGTGCCAGCAGCTTCATGCTTCCGGGACAGGGAACCTACGAGCAGTACTTC.